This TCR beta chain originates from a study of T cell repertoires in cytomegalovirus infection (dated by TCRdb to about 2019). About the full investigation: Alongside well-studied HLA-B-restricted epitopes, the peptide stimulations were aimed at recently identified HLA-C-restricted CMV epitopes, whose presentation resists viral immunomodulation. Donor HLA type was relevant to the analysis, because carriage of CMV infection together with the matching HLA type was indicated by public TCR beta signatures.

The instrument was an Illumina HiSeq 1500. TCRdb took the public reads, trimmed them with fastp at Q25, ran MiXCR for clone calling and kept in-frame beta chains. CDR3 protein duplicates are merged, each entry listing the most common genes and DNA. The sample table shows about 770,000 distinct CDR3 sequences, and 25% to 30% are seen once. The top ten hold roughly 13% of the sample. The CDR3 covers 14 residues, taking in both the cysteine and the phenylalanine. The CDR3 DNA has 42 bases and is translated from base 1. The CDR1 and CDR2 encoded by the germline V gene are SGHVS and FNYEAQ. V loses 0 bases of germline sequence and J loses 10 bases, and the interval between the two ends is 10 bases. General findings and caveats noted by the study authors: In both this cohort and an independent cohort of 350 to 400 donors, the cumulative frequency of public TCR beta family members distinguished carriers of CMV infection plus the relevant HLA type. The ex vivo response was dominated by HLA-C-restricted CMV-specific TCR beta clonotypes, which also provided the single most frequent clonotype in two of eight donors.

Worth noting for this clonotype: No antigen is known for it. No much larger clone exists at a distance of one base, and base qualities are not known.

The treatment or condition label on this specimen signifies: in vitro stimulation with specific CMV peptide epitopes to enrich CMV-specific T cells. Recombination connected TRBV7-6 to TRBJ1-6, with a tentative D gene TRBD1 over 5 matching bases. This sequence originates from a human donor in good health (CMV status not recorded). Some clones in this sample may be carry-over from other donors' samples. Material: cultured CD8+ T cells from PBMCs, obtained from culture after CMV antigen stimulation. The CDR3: CASSLAGDGSPLHF. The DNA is TGTGCCAGCAGCTTAGCCGGGGACGGATCACCCCTCCACTTT.